This paragraph covers one T cell receptor (beta chain) sequence. The data are from a study of control samples from healthy donors and cancer patients. The CDR3 extends over 16 amino acids. Trimming took off 7 bases at V and 6 bases at J, with 22 bases between the two ends. Germline CDR1 is SGDLS and CDR2 is YYNGEE. The data were produced by immunoSEQ multiplex PCR, yet TCRdb's version contains in-frame clones alone and is incomplete. The sample includes about 52,000 clones, roughly 94% of them seen just once. This clonotype was sampled from a young man in good health. The chain couples TRBV9 to TRBJ2-2; tentatively, D is TRBD2 (5 bases). The sample comprised blood. The DNA for the CDR3 is TGTGCCAGCTCCCTAGACGCTAGCCCAGGCGCCGGGGAGCTGTTTTTT. Translation: CASSLDASPGAGELFF.